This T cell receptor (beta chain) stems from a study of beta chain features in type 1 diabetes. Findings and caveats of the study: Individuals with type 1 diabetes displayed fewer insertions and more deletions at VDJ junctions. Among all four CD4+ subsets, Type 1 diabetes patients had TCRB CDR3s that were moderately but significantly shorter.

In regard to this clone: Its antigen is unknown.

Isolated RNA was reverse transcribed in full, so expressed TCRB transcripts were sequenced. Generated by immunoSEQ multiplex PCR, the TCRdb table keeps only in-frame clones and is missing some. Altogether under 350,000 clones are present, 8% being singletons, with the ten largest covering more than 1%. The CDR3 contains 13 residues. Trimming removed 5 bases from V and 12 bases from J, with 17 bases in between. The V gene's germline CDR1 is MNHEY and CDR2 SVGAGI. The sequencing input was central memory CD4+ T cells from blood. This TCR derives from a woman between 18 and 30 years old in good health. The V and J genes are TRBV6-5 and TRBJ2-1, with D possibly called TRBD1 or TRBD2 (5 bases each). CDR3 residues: CASSVTSGTTQFF. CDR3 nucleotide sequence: TGTGCCAGCAGTGTAACCTCCGGGACCACGCAGTTCTTC.